These T cell receptor beta chains were read from a single sample in a study of blood T cell repertoires in COVID-19. Method: immunoSEQ multiplex PCR; TCRdb's copy keeps in-frame clones and lacks some. The repertoire holds approximately 290,000 clones, with nearly 90% as singletons. Sequenced material: peripheral blood. The receptors derive from a woman aged 25 to 39 with COVID-19, enrolled during active disease. CDR3s include the opening cysteine and the closing phenylalanine or tryptophan. Each record gives: D gene, J gene, clone size, V gene, CDR3 protein, CDR3 DNA. A D gene is named only where the DNA matches it firmly. Clone size appears in some rows only: once, few, many, or a class for an expanded clone.

D gene: .
J gene: TRBJ1-4
clone size: .
V gene: TRBV5-5
CDR3 protein: CASSPGEGLHLYF
CDR3 DNA: TGTGCCAGCAGCCCCGGGGAGGGCCTCCACCTTTATTTT

D gene: TRBD2
J gene: TRBJ2-7
clone size: .
V gene: TRBV27
CDR3 protein: CASSSLGGIYEQYF
CDR3 DNA: TGTGCCAGCAGTTCCCTCGGGGGGATCTACGAGCAGTACTTC

D gene: TRBD2
J gene: TRBJ2-7
clone size: .
V gene: TRBV11-3
CDR3 protein: CASSRTSGGPRVSYEQYF
CDR3 DNA: TGTGCCAGCAGCCGGACTAGCGGGGGGCCCAGAGTCTCCTACGAGCAGTACTTC

D gene: TRBD1
J gene: TRBJ1-6
clone size: .
V gene: TRBV3-1/TRBV3-2
CDR3 protein: CASSQLDRDSPLHF
CDR3 DNA: TGTGCCAGCAGCCAGCTCGACAGGGATTCACCCCTCCACTTT

D gene: .
J gene: TRBJ1-5
clone size: .
V gene: TRBV10-1
CDR3 protein: CASSETLTGPQHF
CDR3 DNA: TGCGCCAGCAGTGAGACTCTTACGGGGCCCCAGCATTTT

D gene: TRBD1
J gene: TRBJ1-5
clone size: .
V gene: TRBV19
CDR3 protein: CASSIQGANQPQHF
CDR3 DNA: TGTGCCAGTAGTATACAGGGGGCCAATCAGCCCCAGCATTTT

D gene: TRBD1
J gene: TRBJ2-7
clone size: .
V gene: TRBV13
CDR3 protein: CASSSLPTLGQGDYEQYF
CDR3 DNA: TGTGCCAGCAGCTCCCTCCCGACCCTTGGACAGGGTGACTACGAGCAGTACTTC

D gene: .
J gene: TRBJ2-3
clone size: .
V gene: TRBV7-9
CDR3 protein: CASSLVRFTDTQYF
CDR3 DNA: TGTGCCAGCAGCTTGGTCCGGTTCACAGATACGCAGTATTTT

D gene: TRBD1
J gene: TRBJ2-1
clone size: .
V gene: TRBV11-1
CDR3 protein: CASSAGTGKEQFF
CDR3 DNA: TGTGCCAGCAGCGCCGGGACAGGGAAAGAGCAGTTCTTC

D gene: .
J gene: TRBJ2-7
clone size: .
V gene: TRBV19
CDR3 protein: CASSIASRGAYEQYF
CDR3 DNA: TGTGCCAGTAGTATAGCCTCCAGGGGGGCCTACGAGCAGTACTTC

D gene: TRBD1
J gene: TRBJ1-5
clone size: .
V gene: TRBV6-5
CDR3 protein: CASPRDRGNQPQHF
CDR3 DNA: TGTGCCAGCCCAAGGGACAGGGGCAATCAGCCCCAGCATTTT

D gene: TRBD1
J gene: TRBJ2-2
clone size: .
V gene: TRBV10-1
CDR3 protein: CASGQGGTGELFF
CDR3 DNA: TGCGCCAGCGGACAGGGGGGCACCGGGGAGCTGTTTTTT

D gene: .
J gene: TRBJ1-3
clone size: .
V gene: TRBV7-9
CDR3 protein: CATSGGNTIYF
CDR3 DNA: TGTGCCACCTCCGGGGGAAACACCATATATTTT

D gene: .
J gene: TRBJ1-5
clone size: .
V gene: TRBV5-1
CDR3 protein: CASAPGGRGDQPQHF
CDR3 DNA: TGCGCCAGCGCCCCGGGAGGGAGAGGGGATCAGCCCCAGCATTTT

D gene: TRBD1
J gene: TRBJ1-1
clone size: .
V gene: TRBV5-6
CDR3 protein: CASSLVATEQGNF
CDR3 DNA: TGTGCCAGCAGCCTGGTCGCGACAGAACAGGGGAATTTT

D gene: TRBD2
J gene: TRBJ2-3
clone size: .
V gene: TRBV18
CDR3 protein: CASSPNRGSGGTDTQYF
CDR3 DNA: TGTGCCAGCTCACCAAACCGTGGTAGCGGGGGCACAGATACGCAGTATTTT

D gene: TRBD1
J gene: TRBJ1-3
clone size: .
V gene: TRBV4-1
CDR3 protein: CASSQSGQGSTGNTIYF
CDR3 DNA: TGCGCCAGCAGCCAATCGGGACAGGGGAGCACTGGAAACACCATATATTTT

D gene: .
J gene: TRBJ2-7
clone size: .
V gene: TRBV2
CDR3 protein: CASSSTGFGEQYF
CDR3 DNA: TGTGCCAGCAGTTCTACAGGGTTCGGCGAGCAGTACTTC

D gene: TRBD1
J gene: TRBJ2-1
clone size: .
V gene: TRBV18
CDR3 protein: CASSPPGRGLNEQFF
CDR3 DNA: TGTGCCAGCTCACCACCGGGCAGGGGGCTTAATGAGCAGTTCTTC

D gene: TRBD2
J gene: TRBJ2-1
clone size: .
V gene: TRBV18
CDR3 protein: CASSPGRGGFNEQFF
CDR3 DNA: TGTGCCAGCTCACCAGGGCGGGGGGGCTTTAATGAGCAGTTCTTC

D gene: .
J gene: TRBJ2-1
clone size: .
V gene: TRBV15
CDR3 protein: CATSRGPGQNEQFF
CDR3 DNA: TGTGCCACCAGCAGAGGTCCGGGTCAGAATGAGCAGTTCTTC

D gene: TRBD1
J gene: TRBJ2-6
clone size: once
V gene: TRBV18
CDR3 protein: CASSPRPGTGPGANVLTF
CDR3 DNA: TGTGCCAGCTCACCACGTCCCGGGACAGGCCCTGGGGCCAACGTCCTGACTTTC

D gene: .
J gene: TRBJ1-2
clone size: once
V gene: TRBV28
CDR3 protein: CASSLSGRDGYTF
CDR3 DNA: TGTGCCAGCAGTTTATCTGGGCGAGATGGCTACACCTTC

D gene: .
J gene: TRBJ2-3
clone size: .
V gene: TRBV10-3
CDR3 protein: CAISVGQLDTQYF
CDR3 DNA: TGTGCCATCAGTGTCGGACAGCTAGATACGCAGTATTTT

D gene: .
J gene: TRBJ1-1
clone size: .
V gene: TRBV5-8
CDR3 protein: CASTLKIGGNTEAFF
CDR3 DNA: TGTGCCAGCACCTTAAAGATCGGAGGGAACACTGAAGCTTTCTTT

D gene: TRBD2
J gene: TRBJ2-1
clone size: .
V gene: TRBV5-8
CDR3 protein: CASSLIPGLDRYNEQFF
CDR3 DNA: TGTGCCAGCAGCTTGATCCCCGGACTAGACCGTTACAATGAGCAGTTCTTC

D gene: .
J gene: TRBJ1-4
clone size: .
V gene: TRBV21-1
CDR3 protein: CASSNKPTGTEAKDNEKLFF
CDR3 DNA: TGTGCCAGCAGCAACAAACCGACAGGGACGGAAGCAAAAGATAATGAAAAACTGTTTTTT

D gene: .
J gene: TRBJ1-1
clone size: .
V gene: TRBV6-1
CDR3 protein: CASSEEGFENTEAFF
CDR3 DNA: TGTGCCAGCAGTGAGGAGGGTTTTGAGAACACTGAAGCTTTCTTT

D gene: .
J gene: TRBJ2-1
clone size: .
V gene: TRBV7-9
CDR3 protein: CASTSLLFKSEQFF
CDR3 DNA: TGTGCCAGCACCTCACTCCTATTTAAATCTGAGCAGTTCTTC

D gene: .
J gene: TRBJ2-4
clone size: .
V gene: TRBV6-4
CDR3 protein: CASSDGRLRKTLAKNIQYF
CDR3 DNA: TGTGCCAGCAGTGACGGGAGACTCCGAAAGACCCTAGCCAAAAACATTCAGTACTTC

D gene: .
J gene: TRBJ1-1
clone size: .
V gene: TRBV3-1/TRBV3-2
CDR3 protein: CASSLTRTAGAEAFF
CDR3 DNA: TGTGCCAGCAGTCTCACCCGGACAGCTGGGGCTGAAGCTTTCTTT